This T cell receptor (beta chain) appears in the sequencing data of a study of blood T cell repertoires in COVID-19. Study at large: Sample material is recorded as cDNA or gDNA derived from T cells, B-cell-depleted T cells, or PBMCs.

The CDR3 has 18 residues. V shed 7 bases, J shed 0 bases, and the junction held 15 bases outside the gene matches. CDR1 and CDR2 (germline): GTSNPN, SVGIG (reference sequence). Clones were read by immunoSEQ multiplex PCR, and TCRdb kept only the in-frame ones, dropping some. The sample has about 220,000 clones, 60% to 85% seen once. A few counts support this clone. The chain couples TRBV30 to TRBJ2-3, with 11 bases matching TRBD2. This clonotype was obtained from a woman aged 70 to 79 with acute or convalescent COVID-19. The material sequenced was peripheral blood. CDR3 amino acids: CASRLAGINPASTDTQYF. The CDR3 region has the DNA TGTGCCTCGAGACTAGCGGGGATAAACCCTGCTAGCACAGATACGCAGTATTTT.